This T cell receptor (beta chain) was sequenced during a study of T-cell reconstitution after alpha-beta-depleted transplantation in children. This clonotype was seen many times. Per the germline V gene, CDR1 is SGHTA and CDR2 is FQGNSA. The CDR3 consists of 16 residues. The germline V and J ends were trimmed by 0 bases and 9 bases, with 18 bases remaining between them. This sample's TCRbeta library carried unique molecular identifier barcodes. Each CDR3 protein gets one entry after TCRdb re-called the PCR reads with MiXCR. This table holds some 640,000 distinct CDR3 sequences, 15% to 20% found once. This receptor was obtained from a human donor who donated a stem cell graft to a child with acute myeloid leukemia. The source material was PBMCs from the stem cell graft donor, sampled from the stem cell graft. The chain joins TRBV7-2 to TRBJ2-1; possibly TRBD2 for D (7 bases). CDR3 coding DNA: TGTGCCAGCAGCTTAGCTCCGGGGGGCAGCGAAGCTGAGCAGTTCTTC. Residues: CASSLAPGGSEAEQFF. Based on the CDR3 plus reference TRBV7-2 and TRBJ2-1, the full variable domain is GAGVSQSPSNKVTEKGKDVELRCDPISGHTALYWYRQSLGQGLEFLIYFQGNSAPDKSGLPSDRFSAERTGGSVSTLTIQRTQQEDSAVYLCASSLAPGGSEAEQFFGPGTRLTVL.